This T cell receptor beta chain was identified during a study of breast tumors, draining lymph nodes, adjacent tissues. Study-level findings and limits: Tumor and nontumor repertoires were significantly more similar in luminal-like than in basal-like breast cancer. That most tumor T cells come from lymph nodes remained unproven. Tumors had less TCR diversity than lymph nodes, more than nontumor tissue. Data fit most tumor T cells coming from lymph node, expanding in tumor.

The lymph nodes were axillary draining lymph nodes from breast cancer patients. TCRdb independently ran MiXCR on the multiplex PCR reads; one entry per CDR3 protein. This table has approximately 200,000 distinct CDR3 sequences, approximately 33% appearing once. This clonotype was recorded at least ten times. Its antigen is as yet unknown. Germline values: CDR1 MNHEY, CDR2 SVGEGT. Trimming took 7 bases from V and 9 from J; bases not matched to a gene: 15. The CDR3 is made up of 14 amino acids. The rearrangement links TRBV6-2 or TRBV6-3 to TRBJ2-7, with TRBD2 matching over 7 bases. Sequenced material: axillary lymph node tissue. The clonotype was recovered from a female donor with breast cancer. Some clones in this sample may be carry-over from other donors' samples. This CDR3 reads CASTQGLSYNGQYF. In DNA form, the CDR3 reads TGTGCCAGCACCCAGGGACTATCGTACAACGGGCAGTACTTC.